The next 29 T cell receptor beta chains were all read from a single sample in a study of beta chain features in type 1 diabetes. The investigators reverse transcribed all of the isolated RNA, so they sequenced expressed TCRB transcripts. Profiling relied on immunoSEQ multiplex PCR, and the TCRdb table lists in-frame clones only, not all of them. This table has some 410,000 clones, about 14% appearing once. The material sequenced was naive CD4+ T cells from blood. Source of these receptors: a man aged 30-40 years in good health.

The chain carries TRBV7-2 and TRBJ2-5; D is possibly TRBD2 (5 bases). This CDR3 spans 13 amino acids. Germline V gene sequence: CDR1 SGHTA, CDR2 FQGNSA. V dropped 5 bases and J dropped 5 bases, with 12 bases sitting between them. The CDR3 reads CASSPSSGETQYF. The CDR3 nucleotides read TGTGCCAGCAGCCCTAGCTCTGGGGAGACCCAGTACTTC.

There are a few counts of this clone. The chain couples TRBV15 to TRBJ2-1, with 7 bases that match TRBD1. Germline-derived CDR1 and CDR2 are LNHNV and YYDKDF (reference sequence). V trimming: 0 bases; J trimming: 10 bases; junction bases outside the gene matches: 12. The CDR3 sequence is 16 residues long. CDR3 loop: CATSRDSRSRGMEQFF. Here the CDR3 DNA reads TGTGCCACCAGCAGAGATAGTCGTAGCAGGGGGATGGAGCAGTTCTTC. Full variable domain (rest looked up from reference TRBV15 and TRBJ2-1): DAMVIQNPRYQVTQFGKPVTLSCSQTLNHNVMYWYQQKSSQAPKLLFHYYDKDFNNEADTPDNFQSRRPNTSFCFLDIRSPGLGDTAMYLCATSRDSRSRGMEQFFGPGTRLTVL.

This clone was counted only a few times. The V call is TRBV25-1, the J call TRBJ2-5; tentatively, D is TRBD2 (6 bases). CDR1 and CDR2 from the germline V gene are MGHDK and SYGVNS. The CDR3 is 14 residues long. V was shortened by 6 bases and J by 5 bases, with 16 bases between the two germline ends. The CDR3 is CASSHLAPGETQYF. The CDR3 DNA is TGTGCCAGCAGCCACCTAGCGCCAGGGGAGACCCAGTACTTC.

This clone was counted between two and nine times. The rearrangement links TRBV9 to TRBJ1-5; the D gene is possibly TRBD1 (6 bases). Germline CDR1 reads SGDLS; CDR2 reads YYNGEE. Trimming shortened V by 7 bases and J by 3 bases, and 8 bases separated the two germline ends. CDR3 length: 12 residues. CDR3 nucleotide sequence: TGTGCCAGCGGACAGCTCAATCAGCCCCAGCATTTT. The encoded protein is CASGQLNQPQHF.

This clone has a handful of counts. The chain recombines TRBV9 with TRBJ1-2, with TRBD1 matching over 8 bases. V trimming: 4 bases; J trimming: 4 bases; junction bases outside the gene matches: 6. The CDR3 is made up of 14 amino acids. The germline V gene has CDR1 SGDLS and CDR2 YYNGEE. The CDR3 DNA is TGTGCCAGCAGCACCGCCGGGACAGGCTATGGCTACACCTTC. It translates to CASSTAGTGYGYTF.

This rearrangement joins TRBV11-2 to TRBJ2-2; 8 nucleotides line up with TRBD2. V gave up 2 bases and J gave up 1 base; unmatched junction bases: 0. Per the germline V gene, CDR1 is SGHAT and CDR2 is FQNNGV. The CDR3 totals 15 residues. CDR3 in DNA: TGTGCCAGCAGCTTACTAGCGGGGAACACCGGGGAGCTGTTTTTT. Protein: CASSLLAGNTGELFF.

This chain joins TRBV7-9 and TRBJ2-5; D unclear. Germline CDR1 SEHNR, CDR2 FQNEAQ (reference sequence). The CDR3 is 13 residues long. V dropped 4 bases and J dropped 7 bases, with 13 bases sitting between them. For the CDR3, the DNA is TGTGCCAGCAGCTATGACGGCCGAGGGACCCAGTACTTC. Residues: CASSYDGRGTQYF.

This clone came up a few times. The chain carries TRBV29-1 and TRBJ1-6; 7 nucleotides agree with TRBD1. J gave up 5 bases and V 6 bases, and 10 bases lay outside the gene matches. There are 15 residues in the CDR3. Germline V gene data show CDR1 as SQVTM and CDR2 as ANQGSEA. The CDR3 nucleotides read TGCAGCGTGGACACCGGGACAGCTAATAATTCACCCCTCCACTTT. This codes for CSVDTGTANNSPLHF.

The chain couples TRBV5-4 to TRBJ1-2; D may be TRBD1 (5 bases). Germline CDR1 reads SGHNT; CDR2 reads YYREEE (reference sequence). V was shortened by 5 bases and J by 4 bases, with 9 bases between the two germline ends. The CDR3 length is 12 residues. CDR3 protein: CASSSDIYGYTF. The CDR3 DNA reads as TGTGCCAGCAGTTCGGACATCTATGGCTACACCTTC.

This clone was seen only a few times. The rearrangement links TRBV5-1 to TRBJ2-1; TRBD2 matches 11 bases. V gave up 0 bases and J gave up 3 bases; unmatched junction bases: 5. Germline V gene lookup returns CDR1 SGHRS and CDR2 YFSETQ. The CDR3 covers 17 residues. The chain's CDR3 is CASSLGLAGGHYNEQFF. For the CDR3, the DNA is TGCGCCAGCAGCTTGGGCCTAGCGGGAGGCCACTACAATGAGCAGTTCTTC. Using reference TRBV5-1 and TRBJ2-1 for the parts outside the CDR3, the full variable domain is KAGVTQTPRYLIKTRGQQVTLSCSPISGHRSVSWYQQTPGQGLQFLFEYFSETQRNKGNFPGRFSGRQFSNSRSEMNVSTLELGDSALYLCASSLGLAGGHYNEQFFGPGTRLTVL.

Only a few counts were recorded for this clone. The CDR3 protein is CASSRDRGNTEAFF. CDR3 nucleotides: TGCGCCAGCAGCCGAGACAGGGGGAACACTGAAGCTTTCTTT. The chain couples TRBV4-3 to TRBJ1-1, with TRBD1 identical over 8 bases. The V and J ends lost 4 bases and 1 base, in that order; junction bases with no gene match: 2. Germline V gene sequence: CDR1 LGHNA, CDR2 YSLEER. The CDR3 covers 14 residues.

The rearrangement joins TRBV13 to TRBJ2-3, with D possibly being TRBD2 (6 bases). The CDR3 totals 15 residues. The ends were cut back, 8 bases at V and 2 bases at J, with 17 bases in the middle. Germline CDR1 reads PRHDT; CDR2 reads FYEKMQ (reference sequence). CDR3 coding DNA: TGTGCCAGCGGCCCCTACGGGGGACCCACAGATACGCAGTATTTT. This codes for CASGPYGGPTDTQYF.

The CDR3 region has the DNA TGTGCCAGCAGCTCAGGCCACGGGGACAATGAGCAGTTCTTC. Protein product: CASSSGHGDNEQFF. The gene calls are TRBV7-3 and TRBJ2-1; a possible D gene is TRBD2 (5 bases). The V end lost 4 bases, the J end lost 5 bases, and 12 bases lay between the germline ends. CDR3 length: 14 residues. Germline V gives CDR1 SGHTA, CDR2 FQGTGA.

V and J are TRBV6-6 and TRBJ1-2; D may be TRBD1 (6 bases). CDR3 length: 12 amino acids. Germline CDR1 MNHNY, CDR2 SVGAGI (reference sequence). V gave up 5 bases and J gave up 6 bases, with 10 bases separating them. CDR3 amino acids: CASSPHRDGYTF. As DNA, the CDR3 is TGTGCCAGCAGTCCCCACAGGGATGGCTACACCTTC.

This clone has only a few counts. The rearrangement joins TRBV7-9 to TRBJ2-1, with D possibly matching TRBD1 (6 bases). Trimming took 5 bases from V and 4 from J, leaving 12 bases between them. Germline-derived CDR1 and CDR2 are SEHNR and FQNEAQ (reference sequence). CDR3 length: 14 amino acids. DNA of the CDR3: TGTGCCAGCAGCAACCTGGACAGTTACAATGAGCAGTTCTTC. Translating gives CASSNLDSYNEQFF.

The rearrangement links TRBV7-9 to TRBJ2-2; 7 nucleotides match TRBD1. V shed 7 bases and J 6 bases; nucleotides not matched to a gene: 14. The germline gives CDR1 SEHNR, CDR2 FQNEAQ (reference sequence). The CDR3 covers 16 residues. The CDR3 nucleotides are TGTGCCAGCACCCCTCGTGGACAGGCCGGCTCCGGGGAGCTGTTTTTT. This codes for CASTPRGQAGSGELFF.

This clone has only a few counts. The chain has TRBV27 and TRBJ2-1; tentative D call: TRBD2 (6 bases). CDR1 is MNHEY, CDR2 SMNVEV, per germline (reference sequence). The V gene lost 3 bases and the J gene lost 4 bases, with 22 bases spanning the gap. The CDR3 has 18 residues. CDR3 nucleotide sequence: TGTGCCAGCAGTTTTACCCTTTCCTACGGCGGGAAATACAATGAGCAGTTCTTC. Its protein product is CASSFTLSYGGKYNEQFF.

CDR3 amino acids: CASRFATNTEAFF. As DNA, the CDR3 is TGTGCCAGCAGATTTGCCACGAACACTGAAGCTTTCTTT. The V call is TRBV2, the J call TRBJ1-1; D unresolved. Germline V gene data show CDR1 as SNHLY and CDR2 as FYNNEI. This CDR3 has 13 residues. V dropped 6 bases and J dropped 1 base, with 9 bases sitting between them.

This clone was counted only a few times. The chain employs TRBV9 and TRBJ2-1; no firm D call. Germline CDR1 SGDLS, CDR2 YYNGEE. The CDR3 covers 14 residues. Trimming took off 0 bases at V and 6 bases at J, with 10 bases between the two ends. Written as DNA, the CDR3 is TGTGCCAGCAGCGTAGCCGCCACGCGCAATGAGCAGTTCTTC. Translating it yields CASSVAATRNEQFF.

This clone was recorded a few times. The CDR3 protein is CASSFGPEYNEQFF. CDR3 coding DNA: TGTGCCAGCAGCTTTGGACCAGAATACAATGAGCAGTTCTTC. V usage is TRBV7-2 and J usage is TRBJ2-1, with D uncertain. Germline CDR1 and CDR2: SGHTA and FQGNSA. The CDR3 spans 14 residues. The V and J ends lost 3 bases and 4 bases respectively, with 10 bases between them.

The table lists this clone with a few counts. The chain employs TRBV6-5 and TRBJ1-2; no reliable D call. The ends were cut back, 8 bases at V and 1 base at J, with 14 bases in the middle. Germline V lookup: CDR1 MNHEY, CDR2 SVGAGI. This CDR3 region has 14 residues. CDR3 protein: CASGETKLNYGYTF. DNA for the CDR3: TGTGCCAGCGGGGAGACGAAACTTAACTATGGCTACACCTTC.

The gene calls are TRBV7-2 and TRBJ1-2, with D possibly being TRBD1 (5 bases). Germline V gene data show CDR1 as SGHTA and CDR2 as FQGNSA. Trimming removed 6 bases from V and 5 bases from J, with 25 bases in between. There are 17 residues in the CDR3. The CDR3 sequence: CASSLPGLEGVGYGYTF. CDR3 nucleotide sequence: TGTGCCAGCAGTCTACCGGGATTGGAAGGGGTGGGATATGGCTACACCTTC.

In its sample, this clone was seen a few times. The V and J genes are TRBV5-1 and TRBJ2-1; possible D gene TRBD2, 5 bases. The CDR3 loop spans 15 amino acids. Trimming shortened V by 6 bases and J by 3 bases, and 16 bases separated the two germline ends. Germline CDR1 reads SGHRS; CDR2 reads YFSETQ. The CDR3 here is CASTPEGSVYNEQFF. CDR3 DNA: TGCGCCAGCACCCCCGAGGGCAGCGTCTACAATGAGCAGTTCTTC.

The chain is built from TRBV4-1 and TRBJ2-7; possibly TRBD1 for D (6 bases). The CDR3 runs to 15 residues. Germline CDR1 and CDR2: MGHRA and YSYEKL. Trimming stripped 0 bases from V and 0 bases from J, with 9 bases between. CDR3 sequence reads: CASSQDNRDSYEQYF. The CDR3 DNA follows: TGCGCCAGCAGCCAAGATAACAGGGACTCCTACGAGCAGTACTTC.

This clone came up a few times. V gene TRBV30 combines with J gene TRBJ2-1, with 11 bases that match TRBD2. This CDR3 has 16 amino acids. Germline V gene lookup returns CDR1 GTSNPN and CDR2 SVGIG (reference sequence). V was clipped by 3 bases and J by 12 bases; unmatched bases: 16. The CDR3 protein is CAWRIRGTSGRVRQFF. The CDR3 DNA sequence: TGTGCCTGGAGGATTCGGGGGACTAGCGGCAGGGTTAGGCAGTTCTTC.

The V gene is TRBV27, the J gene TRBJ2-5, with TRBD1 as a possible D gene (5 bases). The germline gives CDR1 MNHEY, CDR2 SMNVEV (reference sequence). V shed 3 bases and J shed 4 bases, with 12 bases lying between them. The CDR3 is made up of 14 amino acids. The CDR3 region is CASSFVGQGETQYF. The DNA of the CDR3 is TGTGCCAGCAGTTTTGTTGGCCAGGGAGAGACCCAGTACTTC.

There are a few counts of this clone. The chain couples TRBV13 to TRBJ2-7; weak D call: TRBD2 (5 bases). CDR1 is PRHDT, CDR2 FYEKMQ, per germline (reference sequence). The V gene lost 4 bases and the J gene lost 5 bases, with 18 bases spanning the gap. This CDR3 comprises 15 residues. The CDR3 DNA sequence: TGTGCCAGCAGCTCAACGGGCAGGAGGTCGGACGAGCAGTACGTC. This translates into CASSSTGRRSDEQYV.

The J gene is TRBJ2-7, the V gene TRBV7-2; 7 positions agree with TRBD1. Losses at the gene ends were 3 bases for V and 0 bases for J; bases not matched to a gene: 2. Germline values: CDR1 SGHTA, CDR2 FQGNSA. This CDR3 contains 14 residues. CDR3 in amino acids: CASSLGTASYEQYV. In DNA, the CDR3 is TGTGCCAGCAGCTTGGGGACAGCCTCCTACGAGCAGTACGTC.

The CDR3 nucleotides are TGTGCCAGCAGTGAATACTCGGGCACAGGGGACGCTGGCTACACCTTC. This encodes CASSEYSGTGDAGYTF. The chain combines TRBV25-1 with TRBJ1-2; 7 nucleotides agree with TRBD1. Germline V gives CDR1 MGHDK, CDR2 SYGVNS. The CDR3 extends over 16 amino acids. V was clipped by 0 bases and J by 7 bases; unmatched bases: 11.